Here is one TCR beta chain with its context. The data were produced by immunoSEQ multiplex PCR, yet TCRdb's version contains in-frame clones alone and is incomplete. The repertoire consists of over 65,000 clones, with roughly 90% occurring once and the leading ten covering about 7.1%. This CDR3 is 18 amino acids long. The ends lost 3 bases at V and 3 bases at J; junction bases unmatched: 10. CDR1 is LNHNV and CDR2 is YYDKDF in the germline V gene (reference sequence). The data originate from a study of T cell responses to AZD1222 COVID-19 vaccine. The origin of this receptor is an adult who received the AZD1222 COVID-19 vaccine. This material consisted of peripheral blood, taken 28 days after the second AZD1222 dose. This chain joins TRBV15 and TRBJ2-1; 11 bases fit TRBD2. The CDR3, as DNA: TGTGCCACCAGCAGTTCCCTAAGACTAGCGGGAATCTACAATGAGCAGTTCTTC. Translation: CATSSSLRLAGIYNEQFF.